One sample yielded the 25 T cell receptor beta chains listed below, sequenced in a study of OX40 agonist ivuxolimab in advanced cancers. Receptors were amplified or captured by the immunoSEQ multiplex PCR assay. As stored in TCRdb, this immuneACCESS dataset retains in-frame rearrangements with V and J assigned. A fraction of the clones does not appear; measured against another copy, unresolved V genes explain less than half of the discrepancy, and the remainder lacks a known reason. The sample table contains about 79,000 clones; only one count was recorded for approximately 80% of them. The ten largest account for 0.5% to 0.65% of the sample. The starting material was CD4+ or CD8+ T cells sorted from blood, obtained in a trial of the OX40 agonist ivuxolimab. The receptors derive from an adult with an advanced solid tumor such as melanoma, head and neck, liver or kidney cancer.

DNA of the CDR3: TGTGCCAGCAGCTTATTCGGCGGGGACCCCTACGAGCAGTACTTC. This encodes CASSLFGGDPYEQYF. The rearrangement joins TRBV7-2 to TRBJ2-7; perhaps TRBD2 as D (6 bases). Germline V lookup: CDR1 SGHTA, CDR2 FQGNSA. This CDR3 contains 15 residues. The V gene lost 2 bases and the J gene lost 2 bases, with 13 bases spanning the gap. The full variable domain, in which reference TRBV7-2 and TRBJ2-7 provide the parts outside the CDR3, is GAGVSQSPSNKVTEKGKDVELRCDPISGHTALYWYRQSLGQGLEFLIYFQGNSAPDKSGLPSDRFSAERTGGSVSTLTIQRTQQEDSAVYLCASSLFGGDPYEQYFGPGTRLTVT.

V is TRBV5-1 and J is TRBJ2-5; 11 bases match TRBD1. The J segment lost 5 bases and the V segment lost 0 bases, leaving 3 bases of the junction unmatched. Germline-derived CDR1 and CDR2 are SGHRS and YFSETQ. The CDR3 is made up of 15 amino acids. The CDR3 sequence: CASSLGTGGWETQYF. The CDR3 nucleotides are TGCGCCAGCAGCTTGGGGACAGGGGGCTGGGAGACCCAGTACTTC.

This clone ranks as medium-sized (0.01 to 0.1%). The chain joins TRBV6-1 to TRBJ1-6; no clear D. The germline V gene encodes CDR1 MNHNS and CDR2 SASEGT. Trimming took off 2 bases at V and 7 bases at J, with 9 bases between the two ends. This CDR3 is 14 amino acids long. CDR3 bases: TGTGCCAGCAGTGAAACGGCCTGGAATTCACCCCTCCACTTT. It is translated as CASSETAWNSPLHF.

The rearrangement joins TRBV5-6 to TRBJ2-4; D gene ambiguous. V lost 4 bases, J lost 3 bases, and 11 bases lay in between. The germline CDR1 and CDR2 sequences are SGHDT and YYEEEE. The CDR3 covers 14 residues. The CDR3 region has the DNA TGTGCCAGCAGCATCTCCTACTTCAAAAACATTCAGTACTTC. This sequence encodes CASSISYFKNIQYF.

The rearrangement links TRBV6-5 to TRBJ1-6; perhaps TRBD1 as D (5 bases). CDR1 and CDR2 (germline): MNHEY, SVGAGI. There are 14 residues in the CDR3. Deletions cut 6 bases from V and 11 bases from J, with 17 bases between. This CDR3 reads CASSAGTVLTPLHF. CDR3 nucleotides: TGTGCCAGCAGCGCCGGGACGGTCTTGACACCCCTCCACTTT.

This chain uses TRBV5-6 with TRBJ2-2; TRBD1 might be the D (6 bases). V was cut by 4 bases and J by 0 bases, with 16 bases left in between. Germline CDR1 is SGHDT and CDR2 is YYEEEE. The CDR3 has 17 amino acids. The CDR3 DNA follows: TGTGCCAGCAGCGGGGGCCCCGGGACCACGAACACCGGGGAGCTGTTTTTT. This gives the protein CASSGGPGTTNTGELFF.

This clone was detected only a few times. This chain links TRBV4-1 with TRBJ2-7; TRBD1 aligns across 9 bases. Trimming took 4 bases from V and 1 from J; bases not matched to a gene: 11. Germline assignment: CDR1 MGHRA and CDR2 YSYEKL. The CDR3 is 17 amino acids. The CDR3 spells CASSPSTAGTGSYEQYF. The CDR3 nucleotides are TGCGCCAGCAGCCCATCGACTGCCGGGACAGGGTCCTACGAGCAGTACTTC.

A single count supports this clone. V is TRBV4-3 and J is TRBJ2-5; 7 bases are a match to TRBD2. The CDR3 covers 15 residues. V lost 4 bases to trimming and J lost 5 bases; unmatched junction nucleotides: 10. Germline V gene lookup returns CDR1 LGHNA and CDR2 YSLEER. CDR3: CASSPLGGGGETQYF. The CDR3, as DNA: TGCGCCAGCAGCCCCCTGGGGGGGGGAGGCGAGACCCAGTACTTC.

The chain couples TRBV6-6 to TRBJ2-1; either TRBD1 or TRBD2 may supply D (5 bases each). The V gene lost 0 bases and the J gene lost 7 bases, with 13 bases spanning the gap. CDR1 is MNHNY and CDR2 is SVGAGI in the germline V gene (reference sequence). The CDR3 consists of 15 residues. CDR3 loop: CASSYSGDRANEQFF. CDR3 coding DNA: TGTGCCAGCAGTTACTCGGGGGATAGGGCGAATGAGCAGTTCTTC.

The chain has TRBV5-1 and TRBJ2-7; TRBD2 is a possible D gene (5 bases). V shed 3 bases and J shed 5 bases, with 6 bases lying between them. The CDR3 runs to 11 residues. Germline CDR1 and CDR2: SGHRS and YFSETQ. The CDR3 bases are TGCGCCAGCAGCTCGGGGAACGAGCAGTACTTC. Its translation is CASSSGNEQYF.

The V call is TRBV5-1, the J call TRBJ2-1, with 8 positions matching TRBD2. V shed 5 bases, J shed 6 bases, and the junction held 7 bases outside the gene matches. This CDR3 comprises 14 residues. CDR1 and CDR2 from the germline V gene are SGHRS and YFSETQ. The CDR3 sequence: CASSDTGGFNEQFF. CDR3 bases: TGCGCCAGCAGTGACACGGGAGGGTTCAATGAGCAGTTCTTC.

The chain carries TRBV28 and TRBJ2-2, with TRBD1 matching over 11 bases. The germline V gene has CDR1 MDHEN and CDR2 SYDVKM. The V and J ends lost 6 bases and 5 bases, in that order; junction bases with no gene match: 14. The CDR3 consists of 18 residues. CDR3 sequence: CASSGFQERDRGTGELFF. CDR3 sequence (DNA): TGTGCCAGCAGCGGATTTCAGGAACGGGACAGGGGGACCGGGGAGCTGTTTTTT.

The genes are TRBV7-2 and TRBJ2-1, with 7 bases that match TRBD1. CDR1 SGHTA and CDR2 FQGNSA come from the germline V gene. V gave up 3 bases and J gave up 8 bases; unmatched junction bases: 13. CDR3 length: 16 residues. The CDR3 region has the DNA TGTGCCAGCAGCTTCCCAGGACAGGCAGGTTCGCATGAGCAGTTCTTC. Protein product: CASSFPGQAGSHEQFF.

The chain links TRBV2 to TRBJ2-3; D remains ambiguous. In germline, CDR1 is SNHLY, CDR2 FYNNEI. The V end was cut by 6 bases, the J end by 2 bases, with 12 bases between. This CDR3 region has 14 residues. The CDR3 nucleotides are TGTGCCAGCAGGCTCAGGCCTAACACAGATACGCAGTATTTT. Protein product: CASRLRPNTDTQYF.

CDR3 amino acids: CASSIEHRGRSYEQYF. The CDR3 bases are TGTGCCAGTAGTATCGAACACAGGGGGCGGTCCTACGAGCAGTACTTC. This chain joins TRBV19 and TRBJ2-7; 9 nucleotides align to TRBD1. Trimming cost V 3 bases and J 1 base; bases outside gene matches: 7. The CDR3 sequence is 16 residues long. CDR1 LNHDA and CDR2 SQIVND come from the germline V gene (reference sequence).

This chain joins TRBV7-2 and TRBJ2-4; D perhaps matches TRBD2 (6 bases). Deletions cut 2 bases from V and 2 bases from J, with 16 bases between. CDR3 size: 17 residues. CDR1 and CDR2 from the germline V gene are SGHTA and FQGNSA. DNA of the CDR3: TGTGCCAGCAGCTTATTTGGAGGGGAGGCCACCAAAAACATTCAGTACTTC. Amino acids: CASSLFGGEATKNIQYF.

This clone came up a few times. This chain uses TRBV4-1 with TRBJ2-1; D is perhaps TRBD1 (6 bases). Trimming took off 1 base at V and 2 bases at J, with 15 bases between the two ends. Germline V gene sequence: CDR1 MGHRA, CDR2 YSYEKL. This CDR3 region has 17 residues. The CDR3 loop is CASSQVVLGQTYNEQFF. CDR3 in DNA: TGCGCCAGCAGCCAAGTTGTTTTAGGACAGACCTACAATGAGCAGTTCTTC.

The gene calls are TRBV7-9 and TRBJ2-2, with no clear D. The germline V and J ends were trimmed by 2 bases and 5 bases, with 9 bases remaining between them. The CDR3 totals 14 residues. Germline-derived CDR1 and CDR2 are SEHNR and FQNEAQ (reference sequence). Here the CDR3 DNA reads TGTGCCAGCAGCTTATCTAGTCAGACCGGGGAGCTGTTTTTT. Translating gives CASSLSSQTGELFF.

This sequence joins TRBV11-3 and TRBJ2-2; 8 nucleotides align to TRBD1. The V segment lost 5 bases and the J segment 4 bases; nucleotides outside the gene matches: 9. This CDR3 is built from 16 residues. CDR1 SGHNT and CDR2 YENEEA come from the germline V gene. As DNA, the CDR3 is TGTGCCAGCAGCCGGACAGGGCCATCGGGCACCGGGGAGCTGTTTTTT. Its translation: CASSRTGPSGTGELFF. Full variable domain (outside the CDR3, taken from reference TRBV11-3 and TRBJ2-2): EAGVVQSPRYKIIEKKQPVAFWCNPISGHNTLYWYLQNLGQGPELLIRYENEEAVDDSQLPKDRFSAERLKGVDSTLKIQPAELGDSAVYLCASSRTGPSGTGELFFGEGSRLTVL.

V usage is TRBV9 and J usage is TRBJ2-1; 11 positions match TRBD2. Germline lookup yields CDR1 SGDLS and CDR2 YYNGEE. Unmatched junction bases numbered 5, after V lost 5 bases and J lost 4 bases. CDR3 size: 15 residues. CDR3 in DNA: TGTGCCAGCAGTTACGGACTAGCGGGTTACAATGAGCAGTTCTTC. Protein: CASSYGLAGYNEQFF.

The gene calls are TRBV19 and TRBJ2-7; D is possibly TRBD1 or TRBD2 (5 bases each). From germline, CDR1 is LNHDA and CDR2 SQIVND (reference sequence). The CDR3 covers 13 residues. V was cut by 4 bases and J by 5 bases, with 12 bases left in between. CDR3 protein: CASSTSGGDEQYF. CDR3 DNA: TGTGCCAGTAGTACCTCTGGGGGTGACGAGCAGTACTTC.

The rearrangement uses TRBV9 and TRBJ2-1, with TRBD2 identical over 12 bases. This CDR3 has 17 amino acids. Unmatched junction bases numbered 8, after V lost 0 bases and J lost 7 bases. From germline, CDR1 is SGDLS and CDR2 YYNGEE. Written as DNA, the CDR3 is TGTGCCAGCAGCGTAGCTAAGCGGACTAGCGGGGAGAATGAGCAGTTCTTC. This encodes CASSVAKRTSGENEQFF.

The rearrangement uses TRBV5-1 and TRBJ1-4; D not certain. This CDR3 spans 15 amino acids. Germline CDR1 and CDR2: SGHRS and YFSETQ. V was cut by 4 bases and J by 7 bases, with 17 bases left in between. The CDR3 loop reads CASSPDRGSGEKLFF. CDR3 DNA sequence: TGCGCCAGCAGCCCAGACCGGGGATCAGGTGAAAAACTGTTTTTT.

CDR3 nucleotides: TGCGCCAGCAGCCAAAAACTAGCGGGGGGGTACACCGGGGAGCTGTTTTTT. Amino acid sequence: CASSQKLAGGYTGELFF. This rearrangement joins TRBV4-3 to TRBJ2-2; TRBD2 matches at 13 bases. From germline, CDR1 is LGHNA and CDR2 YSLEER. The V gene end was trimmed by 2 bases and the J gene end by 3 bases; junction bases not matched to a gene: 3. CDR3 length equals 17 residues.

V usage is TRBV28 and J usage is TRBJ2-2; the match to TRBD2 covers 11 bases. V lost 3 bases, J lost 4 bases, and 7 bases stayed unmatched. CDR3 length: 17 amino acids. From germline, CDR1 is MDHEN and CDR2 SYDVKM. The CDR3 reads CASSFPSGRMGTGELFF. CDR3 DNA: TGTGCCAGCAGTTTCCCTAGCGGGAGGATGGGCACCGGGGAGCTGTTTTTT.